This T cell receptor (beta chain) was found in a study of CD8 T cells in Susac syndrome. The junction had 4 bases not matched to a gene; V was cut back by 2 bases and J by 6 bases. Germline values: CDR1 SGHDT, CDR2 YYEEEE. This CDR3 region has 13 residues. 0.5 to 1 ug RNA was reverse transcribed with random hexamers. TCRdb analysed the immunoSEQ multiplex PCR reads with MiXCR anew, one entry per CDR3 protein. This repertoire shows around 85,000 distinct CDR3 sequences, approximately 95% found once; its top ten account for under 0.6%. The source is a human donor with Susac syndrome. This chain joins TRBV5-6 and TRBJ2-5, with 7 bases aligning to TRBD2. Sequencing was carried out using CD8+ T cells from PBMCs. The CDR3 DNA is TGTGCCAGCAGCTTCGGGGGGACGAAGACCCAGTACTTC. Protein: CASSFGGTKTQYF.